The present T cell receptor beta chain was sequenced within a study of shared clonotypes between healthy human individuals. Sequencing was performed with immunoSEQ multiplex PCR; in TCRdb, only in-frame clones are kept and a portion is missing. The table records approximately 2,300,000 clones, around 92% of them present only once. Germline CDR1 reads SGHVS; CDR2 reads FNYEAQ. V lost 2 bases to trimming and J lost 0 bases; unmatched junction nucleotides: 6. This CDR3 is built from 16 residues. Sequencing was carried out using naive CD4+ T cells from PBMCs. Subset denoted: CD45RA+ positively selected. The genes are TRBV7-6 and TRBJ1-2; 7 bases are shared with TRBD1. The receptor comes from a man aged 18 to 29 in good health. Some clones in this sample may be carry-over from other donors' samples. The DNA of the CDR3 is TGTGCCAGCAGCTTATTTCGAGGGACAGCTAACTATGGCTACACCTTC. It translates to CASSLFRGTANYGYTF. The full variable domain, its missing parts supplied by reference TRBV7-6 and TRBJ1-2, is GAGVSQSPRYKVTKRGQDVALRCDPISGHVSLYWYRQALGQGPEFLTYFNYEAQQDKSGLPNDRFSAERPEGSISTLTIQRTEQRDSAMYRCASSLFRGTANYGYTFGSGTRLTVV.